These 18 T cell receptor beta chains originate from one sample sequenced in a study of B cell selection in AIRE deficiency. Sorting defined conventional CD4 T cells as CD4+CD127+. This table comes from immunoSEQ multiplex PCR, and its TCRdb copy is limited to in-frame clones, with some not included. This sample has 21,000 or so clones, with 97% found just once. The specimen was conventional CD4+ T cells sorted from PBMCs. The source is a human donor with AIRE deficiency.

The chain links TRBV29-1 to TRBJ2-1; 12 bases map to TRBD2. Germline V gene sequence: CDR1 SQVTM, CDR2 ANQGSEA. The V segment lost 4 bases and the J segment 8 bases; nucleotides outside the gene matches: 3. CDR3 size: 13 residues. The CDR3 DNA reads as TGCAGCGTTGGACTAGCGGGAGTCTATGAGCAGTTCTTC. Protein product: CSVGLAGVYEQFF.

The V and J genes are TRBV7-8 and TRBJ2-6; D is possibly TRBD1 or TRBD2 (6 bases each). V lost 5 bases and J 2 bases, leaving 10 bases between the germline ends. Per germline, CDR1 SGHVS and CDR2 FQNEAQ. This CDR3 contains 15 residues. CDR3 amino acids: CASSPGAPGANVLTF. Written as DNA, the CDR3 is TGTGCCAGCAGCCCGGGGGCCCCTGGGGCCAACGTCCTGACTTTC.

This chain connects TRBV5-1 to TRBJ2-7; D assignment may be TRBD1 or TRBD2 (5 bases each). The V end was cut by 4 bases, the J end by 2 bases, with 16 bases between. CDR1 and CDR2 (germline): SGHRS, YFSETQ. The CDR3 is 15 residues long. CDR3 in DNA: TGCGCCAGCAGCCCCAGTCCGGGGCTTACCTACGAGCAGTACTTC. This sequence encodes CASSPSPGLTYEQYF.

This clone was found once. V and J are TRBV2 and TRBJ1-2, with TRBD1 matching over 10 bases. V lost 6 bases to trimming and J lost 5 bases; unmatched junction nucleotides: 9. This CDR3 contains 15 residues. CDR1 is SNHLY and CDR2 is FYNNEI in the germline V gene. The CDR3 reads CASSLGQGGSYGYTF. DNA of the CDR3: TGTGCCAGCAGCCTTGGACAGGGGGGTAGTTATGGCTACACCTTC.

The rearrangement links TRBV7-3 to TRBJ1-1; possible D gene TRBD1, 6 bases. There are 15 residues in the CDR3. V was pared by 4 bases and J by 7 bases, with 19 bases between. Per the germline V gene, CDR1 is SGHTA and CDR2 is FQGTGA. The DNA of the CDR3 is TGTGCCAGCAGCTCGGACAGATTAGTGTCGGGTGAAGCTTTCTTT. This encodes CASSSDRLVSGEAFF.

The chain combines TRBV19 with TRBJ1-5, with 7 bases aligning to TRBD1. The V gene's germline CDR1 is LNHDA and CDR2 SQIVND (reference sequence). Unmatched junction bases numbered 2, after V lost 6 bases and J lost 6 bases. This CDR3 region has 12 residues. The CDR3 DNA follows: TGTGCCAGTAGGAGGGGGCTTCAGCCCCAGCATTTT. This gives the protein CASRRGLQPQHF.

The genes are TRBV2 and TRBJ1-5, with no clear D. The CDR3 runs to 14 residues. The V end lost 6 bases, the J end lost 7 bases, and 16 bases lay between the germline ends. CDR1 and CDR2 (germline): SNHLY, FYNNEI. CDR3 in amino acids: CASRPFRGKQPQHF. In DNA form, the CDR3 reads TGTGCCAGCAGGCCTTTTCGTGGGAAGCAGCCCCAGCATTTT.

The genes are TRBV18 and TRBJ2-1; D is perhaps TRBD2 (5 bases). CDR3 length equals 16 residues. The V gene's germline CDR1 is KGHSH and CDR2 LQKENI. Deletions cut 2 bases from V and 0 bases from J, with 11 bases between. This chain's CDR3 is CASSPLAPSSYNEQFF. DNA of the CDR3: TGTGCCAGCTCACCATTAGCGCCGAGCTCCTACAATGAGCAGTTCTTC. Full variable domain (remainder filled in from reference TRBV18 and TRBJ2-1): NAGVMQNPRHLVRRRGQEARLRCSPMKGHSHVYWYRQLPEEGLKFMVYLQKENIIDESGMPKERFSAEFPKEGPSILRIQQVVRGDSAAYFCASSPLAPSSYNEQFFGPGTRLTVL.

The chain couples TRBV6-1 to TRBJ2-1, with D possibly being TRBD1 (7 bases). Trimming removed 10 bases from V and 9 bases from J, with 22 bases in between. Germline lookup yields CDR1 MNHNS and CDR2 SASEGT. This CDR3 region has 14 residues. In DNA, the CDR3 is TGTGCCACCATAGGGACAGCCCCCGGGGGTGAGCAGTTCTTC. Translation gives CATIGTAPGGEQFF.

This chain joins TRBV5-1 and TRBJ2-2; 13 bases line up with TRBD2. Looked up from germline, CDR1 is SGHRS and CDR2 is YFSETQ. The CDR3 runs to 17 residues. The junction had 8 bases not matched to a gene; V was cut back by 4 bases and J by 5 bases. This CDR3 reads CASSGGLAGVGTGELFF. CDR3 sequence (DNA): TGCGCCAGCAGCGGAGGACTAGCGGGAGTAGGTACCGGGGAGCTGTTTTTT.

V usage is TRBV19 and J usage is TRBJ2-5, with a tentative D call TRBD1 (6 bases). The CDR3 loop spans 14 amino acids. Looked up from germline, CDR1 is LNHDA and CDR2 is SQIVND (reference sequence). The V gene lost 9 bases and the J gene lost 2 bases, with 16 bases spanning the gap. In DNA, the CDR3 is TGTGCCAGCGGTACAGGGAGCCCACAAGAGACCCAGTACTTC. It is translated as CASGTGSPQETQYF.

The chain uses TRBV10-3 and TRBJ2-3; 7 bases align to TRBD2. Trimming took 6 bases from V and 2 from J; bases not matched to a gene: 5. Germline CDR1 is ENHRY and CDR2 is SYGVKD. This CDR3 spans 14 amino acids. The CDR3 here is CAIRGLIYTDTQYF. The DNA for the CDR3 is TGTGCCATCAGGGGACTAATCTACACAGATACGCAGTATTTT.

The chain recombines TRBV7-3 with TRBJ2-5, with 11 nucleotides matching TRBD2. Germline trimming cut 5 bases from V and 2 bases from J; bases unmatched to any gene: 4. Germline values: CDR1 SGHTA, CDR2 FQGTGA. The CDR3 runs 15 residues. In nucleotides, the CDR3 is TGTGCCAGCAGCAAGACTAGCGGGACTCAAGAGACCCAGTACTTC. Amino acid sequence: CASSKTSGTQETQYF.

This clone occurred a few times. The genes are TRBV5-1 and TRBJ2-7; 9 bases align to TRBD2. CDR1 is SGHRS and CDR2 is YFSETQ in the germline V gene. Trimming removed 7 bases from V and 3 bases from J; junction bases left unmatched: 11. The CDR3 contains 15 residues. The CDR3 DNA follows: TGCGCCAGCGCCGGGAGGCGGGAGGGCCTCTACGAGCAGTACTTC. Translating gives CASAGRREGLYEQYF.

The V call is TRBV10-3, the J call TRBJ2-1; 14 bases match TRBD2. Germline loops: CDR1 ENHRY, CDR2 SYGVKD. CDR3 length equals 18 residues. The V gene end was trimmed by 5 bases and the J gene end by 1 base; junction bases not matched to a gene: 7. The CDR3 nucleotides are TGTGCCATCAGTTCCGGGACTAGCGGGAGAACATCCTACAATGAGCAGTTCTTC. This sequence encodes CAISSGTSGRTSYNEQFF.

This chain uses TRBV28 with TRBJ2-1, with TRBD1 matching 9 bases. V shed 8 bases, J shed 2 bases, and the junction held 7 bases outside the gene matches. Germline V gene sequence: CDR1 MDHEN, CDR2 SYDVKM. The CDR3 covers 15 residues. CDR3 nucleotide sequence: TGTGCCAGCCATACAGGGGGCAACACCTACAATGAGCAGTTCTTC. Protein product: CASHTGGNTYNEQFF.

The chain is built from TRBV5-1 and TRBJ1-2, with 7 nucleotides matching TRBD1. CDR1 and CDR2 (germline): SGHRS, YFSETQ. J gave up 3 bases and V 4 bases, and 3 bases lay outside the gene matches. The CDR3 runs 13 residues. The CDR3 here is CASSIQGDYGYTF. As DNA, the CDR3 is TGCGCCAGCAGCATTCAGGGGGACTATGGCTACACCTTC.

The gene calls are TRBV7-2 and TRBJ2-7, with TRBD1 identical over 7 bases. The J segment lost 6 bases and the V segment lost 7 bases, leaving 12 bases of the junction unmatched. Germline-derived CDR1 and CDR2 are SGHTA and FQGNSA. The CDR3 has 14 amino acids. In DNA, the CDR3 is TGTGCCAGCACCCCGGACAGGACGAGCGCCGAGCAGTACTTC. It specifies CASTPDRTSAEQYF.